This T cell receptor (beta chain) was captured by sequencing in a study of blood T cell repertoires in COVID-19. Looking at the study overall: Sites across the United States, Italy and Spain contributed samples from acute and convalescent COVID-19. PBMCs, B-cell-depleted T cells, or T cells provided the cDNA or gDNA that made up the material.

The CDR3 is 15 residues long. The germline gives CDR1 SQVTM, CDR2 ANQGSEA. Trimming cost V 3 bases and J 3 bases, with 15 bases left between them. Living in about two dozen US areas, the participants were between 18 and 89 years of age. Original handling: Reference gene primer amplification yielded estimated nucleated cell counts. Sequencing used immunoSEQ multiplex PCR; TCRdb keeps in-frame clones, though not all of them. For V, J and clone size, that table is used; D and trimming come from the DNA. The sample lists fewer than 200,000 clones; approximately 80% were seen once. The material sequenced was PBMCs or T cells enriched from blood (not recorded which). This receptor was obtained from a man over 45 who had recovered from COVID-19. The chain recombines TRBV29-1 with TRBJ1-3; tentative D call: TRBD1 (6 bases). CDR3 sequence (DNA): TGCAGCGTTGATCTTGCCAGGGGAAGTGGAAACACCATATATTTT. It codes for CSVDLARGSGNTIYF.